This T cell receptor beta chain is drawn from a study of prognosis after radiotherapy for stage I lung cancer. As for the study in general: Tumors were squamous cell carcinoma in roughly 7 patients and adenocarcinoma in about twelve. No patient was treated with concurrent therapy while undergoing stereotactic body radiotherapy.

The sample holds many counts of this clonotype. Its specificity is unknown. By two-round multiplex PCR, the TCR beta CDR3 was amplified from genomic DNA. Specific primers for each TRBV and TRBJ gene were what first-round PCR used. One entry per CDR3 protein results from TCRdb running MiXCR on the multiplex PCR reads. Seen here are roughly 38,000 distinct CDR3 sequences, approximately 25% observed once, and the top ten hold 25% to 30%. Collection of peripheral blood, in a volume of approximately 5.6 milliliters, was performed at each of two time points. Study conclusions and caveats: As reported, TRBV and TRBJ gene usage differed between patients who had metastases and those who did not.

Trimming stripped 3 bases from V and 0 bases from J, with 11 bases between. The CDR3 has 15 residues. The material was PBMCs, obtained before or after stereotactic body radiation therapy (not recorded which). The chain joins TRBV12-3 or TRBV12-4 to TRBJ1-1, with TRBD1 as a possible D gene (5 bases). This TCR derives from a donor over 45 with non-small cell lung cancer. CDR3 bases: TGTGCCAGCAGTTTCCAGGACAATTTGAACACTGAAGCTTTCTTT. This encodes CASSFQDNLNTEAFF.